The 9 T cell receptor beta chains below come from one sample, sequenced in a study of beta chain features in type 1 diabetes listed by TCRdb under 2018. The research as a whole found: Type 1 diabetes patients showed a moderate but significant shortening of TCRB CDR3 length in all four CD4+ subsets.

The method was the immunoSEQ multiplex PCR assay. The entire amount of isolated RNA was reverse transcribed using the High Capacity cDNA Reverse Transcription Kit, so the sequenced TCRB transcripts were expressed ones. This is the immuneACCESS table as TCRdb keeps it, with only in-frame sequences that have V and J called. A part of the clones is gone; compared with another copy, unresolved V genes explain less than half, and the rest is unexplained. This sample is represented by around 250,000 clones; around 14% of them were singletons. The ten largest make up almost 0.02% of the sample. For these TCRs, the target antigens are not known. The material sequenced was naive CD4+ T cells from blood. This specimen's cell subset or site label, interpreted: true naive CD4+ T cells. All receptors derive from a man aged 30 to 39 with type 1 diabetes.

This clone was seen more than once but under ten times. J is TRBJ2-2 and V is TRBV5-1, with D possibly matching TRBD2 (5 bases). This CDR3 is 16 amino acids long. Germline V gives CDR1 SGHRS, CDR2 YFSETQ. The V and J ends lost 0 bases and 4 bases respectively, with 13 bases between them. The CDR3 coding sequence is TGCGCCAGCAGCTTGGGGGCTAGCTCGTCCACCGGGGAGCTGTTTTTT. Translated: CASSLGASSSTGELFF. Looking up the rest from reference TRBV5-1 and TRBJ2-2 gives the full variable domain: KAGVTQTPRYLIKTRGQQVTLSCSPISGHRSVSWYQQTPGQGLQFLFEYFSETQRNKGNFPGRFSGRQFSNSRSEMNVSTLELGDSALYLCASSLGASSSTGELFFGEGSRLTVL.

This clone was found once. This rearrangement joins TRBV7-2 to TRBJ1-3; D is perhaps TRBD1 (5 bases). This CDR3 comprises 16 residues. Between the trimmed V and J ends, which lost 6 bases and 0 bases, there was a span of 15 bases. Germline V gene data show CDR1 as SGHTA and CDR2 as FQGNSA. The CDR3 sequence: CASSGGGILSGNTIYF. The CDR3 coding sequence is TGTGCCAGCAGTGGGGGAGGGATCCTCTCTGGAAACACCATATATTTT.

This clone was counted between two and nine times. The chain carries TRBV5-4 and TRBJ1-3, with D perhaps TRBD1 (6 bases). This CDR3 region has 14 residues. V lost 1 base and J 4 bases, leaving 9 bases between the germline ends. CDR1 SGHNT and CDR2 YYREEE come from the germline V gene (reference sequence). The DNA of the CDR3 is TGTGCCAGCAGCTTGAGAGGACAGGGAAACACCATATATTTT. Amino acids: CASSLRGQGNTIYF.

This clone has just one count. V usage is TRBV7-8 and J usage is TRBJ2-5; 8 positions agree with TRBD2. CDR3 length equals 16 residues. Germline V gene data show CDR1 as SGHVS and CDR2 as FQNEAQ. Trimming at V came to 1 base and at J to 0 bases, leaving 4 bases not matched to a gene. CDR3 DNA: TGTGCCAGCAGCTTAGGTAGCGGGGCTAACCAAGAGACCCAGTACTTC. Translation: CASSLGSGANQETQYF.

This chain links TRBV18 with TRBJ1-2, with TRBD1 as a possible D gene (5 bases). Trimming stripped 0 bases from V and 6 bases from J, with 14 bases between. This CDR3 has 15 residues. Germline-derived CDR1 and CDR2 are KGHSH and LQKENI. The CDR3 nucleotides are TGTGCCAGCTCACCACCGTTTGCGACAGAGGATGGCTACACCTTC. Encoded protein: CASSPPFATEDGYTF.

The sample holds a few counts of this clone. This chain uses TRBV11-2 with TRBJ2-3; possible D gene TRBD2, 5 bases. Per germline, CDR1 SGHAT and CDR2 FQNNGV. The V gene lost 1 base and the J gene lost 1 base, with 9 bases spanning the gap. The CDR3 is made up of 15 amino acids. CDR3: CASSLAARGTDTQYF. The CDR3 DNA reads TGTGCCAGCAGCTTAGCGGCGCGGGGCACAGATACGCAGTATTTT.

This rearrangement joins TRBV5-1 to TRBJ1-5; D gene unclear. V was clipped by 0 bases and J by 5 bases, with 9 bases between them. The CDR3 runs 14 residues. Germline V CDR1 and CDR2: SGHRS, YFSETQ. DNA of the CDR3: TGCGCCAGCAGCTTGGATCCCTACTATCAGCCCCAGCATTTT. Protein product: CASSLDPYYQPQHF.

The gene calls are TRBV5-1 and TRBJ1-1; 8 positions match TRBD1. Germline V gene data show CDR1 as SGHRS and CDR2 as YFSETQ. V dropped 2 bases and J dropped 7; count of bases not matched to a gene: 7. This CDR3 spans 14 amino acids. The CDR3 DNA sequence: TGCGCCAGCAGCTTCGGAACAGGGGGGATTGAAGCTTTCTTT. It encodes CASSFGTGGIEAFF.

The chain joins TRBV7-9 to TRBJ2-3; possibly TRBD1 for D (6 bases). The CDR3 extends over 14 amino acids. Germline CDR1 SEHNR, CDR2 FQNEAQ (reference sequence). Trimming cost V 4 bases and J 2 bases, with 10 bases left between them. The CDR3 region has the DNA TGTGCCAGCAGCTCCCAGGGGATCACAGATACGCAGTATTTT. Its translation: CASSSQGITDTQYF.